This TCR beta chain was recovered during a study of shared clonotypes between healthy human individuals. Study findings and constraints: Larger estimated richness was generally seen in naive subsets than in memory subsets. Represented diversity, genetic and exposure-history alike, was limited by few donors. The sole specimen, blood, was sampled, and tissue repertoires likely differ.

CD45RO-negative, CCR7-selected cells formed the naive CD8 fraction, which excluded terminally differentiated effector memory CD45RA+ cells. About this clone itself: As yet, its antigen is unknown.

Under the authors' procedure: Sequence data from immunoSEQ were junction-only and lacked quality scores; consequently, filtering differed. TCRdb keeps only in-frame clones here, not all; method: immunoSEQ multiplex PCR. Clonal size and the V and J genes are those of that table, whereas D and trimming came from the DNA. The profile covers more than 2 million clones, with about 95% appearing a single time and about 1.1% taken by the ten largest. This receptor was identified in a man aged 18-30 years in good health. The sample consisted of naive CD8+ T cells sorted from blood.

DNA for the CDR3: TGTGCCAGCAGCCAAGTTCCTTGGGAGACCCAGTACTTC. This sequence encodes CASSQVPWETQYF. The chain couples TRBV14 to TRBJ2-5; D not resolved. Per the germline V gene, CDR1 is SGHDN and CDR2 is FVKESK. The V and J ends lost 1 base and 5 bases respectively, with 8 bases between them. This CDR3 has 13 residues.